This T cell receptor (beta chain) was sequenced during a study of OX40 agonist ivuxolimab in advanced cancers. A note on the overall study: Ivuxolimab was a fully human IgG2 agonistic monoclonal antibody targeting the costimulatory receptor OX40 (CD134). Among the 50 to 55 dose-escalation patients, around 19 had hepatocellular carcinoma, about 15 melanoma, 9 renal cell carcinoma and 9 head and neck cancer. The paper covers the monotherapy dose-escalation part of the phase I ivuxolimab trial, which included N of about 56 patients. Intravenous ivuxolimab was administered to patients every 2 weeks at six dose levels: 0.01, 0.1, 0.3, 1.5, 3 and 10 mg/kg. The purpose of peripheral TCRbeta sequencing was to test whether ivuxolimab changed TCR sequence diversity and led to clonal T-cell expansion. In the dose-escalation cohort, 82.7% of patients were male, and the mean age was roughly 60 years, with a range of roughly 23 to 85. Partial responses occurred in three dose-escalation patients: two with cutaneous melanoma and one with hepatocellular carcinoma. Prior anti-PD-1, anti-PD-L1 or anti-CTLA-4 therapy was permitted, and less than 45% of dose-escalation patients had received checkpoint inhibitors. Overall study results and their limits: Partial responders in the 0.1-3.0 mg/kg groups had among the lowest normalized peripheral clonal expansion, especially among CD8+ T cells. At doses of 0.1 to 3.0 mg/kg, clonal expansion of both CD4+ and CD8+ blood T cells was observed from baseline to week 6. Low levels of normalized T-cell clonal expansion were also seen in some patients who did not respond. After ivuxolimab, expanded clones were on average more numerous among CD8+ T cells than among CD4+ T cells. Which antigens the clonally expanded peripheral T cells were specific for was not determined.

Genomic DNA was isolated from the sorted cells so that the TCRbeta CDR3 region could be sequenced. The immunoSEQ Assay was used to sequence the TCRbeta CDR3 regions. Imported from immuneACCESS, the table was reduced by TCRdb to in-frame sequences with V and J called. These copies leave out some clones; in studies compared against another copy, an unresolved V gene accounts for under half, and the cause of the remainder is not known. This sample comprises approximately 71,000 clones, 80% to 85% of them detected only once. The ten largest account for around 0.75% of the sample. Including cysteine and phenylalanine, the CDR3 has 16 amino acids. The sequence is cut down to CDR3 DNA, 48 bases in frame from base 1. CDR1 and CDR2, looked up from the germline V gene, are SGHDN and FVKESK. V sheds 1 base and J sheds 1 base, leaving 13 bases between their ends. As concerns this clone: No cognate antigen has been identified for it. Base qualities are not provided; no much larger clone lies one nucleotide away.

The trial excluded patients who had a history of autoimmune disease or were on systemic immunosuppression. Peripheral blood for TCR sequencing was drawn from every dose cohort at baseline, at cycle 4 day 1 and at cycle 7 day 1. Samples were obtained from an open-label, multicenter, first-in-human phase I dose-escalation trial of ivuxolimab. Adults with locally advanced or metastatic head and neck squamous cell, hepatocellular, melanoma or renal cell carcinoma were enrolled in the trial. Before TCR sequencing, CD4+ and CD8+ T cells were separately sorted from peripheral blood. The TCR originated in an adult with an advanced solid tumor such as melanoma, head and neck, liver or kidney cancer. This material consisted of CD4+ or CD8+ T cells sorted from blood, taken in a trial of the OX40 agonist ivuxolimab. The rearrangement joined TRBV14 to TRBJ2-5, with no confident D gene call. The nucleotide sequence is given as TGTGCCAGCAGCCAAGTCGGCGGATTTACCCAAGAGACCCAGTACTTC. The encoded protein is CASSQVGGFTQETQYF.